The 4 T cell receptor beta chains below were found in one sample sequenced in a study of cytomegalovirus exposure and HLA in healthy donors. Some clones are missing from TCRdb's copy, which holds only in-frame ones; the method was immunoSEQ multiplex PCR. Seen here are approximately 280,000 clones, approximately 86% observed once, and the top ten hold over 0.95%. The sequencing input was PBMCs. These receptors all stem from a woman aged 18-30 years in good health and CMV-seronegative.

This clone was detected only once. This chain joins TRBV5-1 and TRBJ2-7; perhaps TRBD2 as D (6 bases). Trimming stripped 7 bases from V and 3 bases from J, with 17 bases between. CDR1 and CDR2 from the germline V gene are SGHRS and YFSETQ. The CDR3 runs to 14 residues. The CDR3 is CASRDARAGYEQYF. DNA of the CDR3: TGCGCCAGCCGGGACGCTAGAGCGGGCTACGAGCAGTACTTC.

The chain is built from TRBV4-1 and TRBJ1-4; perhaps TRBD1 as D (5 bases). The CDR3 consists of 12 residues. Germline V gene data show CDR1 as MGHRA and CDR2 as YSYEKL. The germline V and J ends were trimmed by 2 bases and 8 bases, with 6 bases remaining between them. CDR3 region: CASSQRGEKLFF. The DNA for the CDR3 is TGCGCCAGCAGCCAAAGGGGAGAAAAACTGTTTTTT.

V usage is TRBV7-7 and J usage is TRBJ2-3, with D possibly matching TRBD1 (6 bases). The germline gives CDR1 SSHAT, CDR2 FNYEAQ (reference sequence). This CDR3 spans 16 amino acids. Trimming took 5 bases from V and 1 from J, leaving 16 bases between them. CDR3 coding DNA: TGTGCCAGCAGCCGAGGGTGGAACAGGGGCACAGATACGCAGTATTTT. Its protein is CASSRGWNRGTDTQYF.

The chain carries TRBV9 and TRBJ2-3, with TRBD1 matching over 7 bases. Germline CDR1 is SGDLS and CDR2 is YYNGEE. The CDR3 is 17 residues long. Trimming cost V 1 base and J 2 bases; bases outside gene matches: 10. This CDR3 is CASSVQTGTSDTDTQYF. CDR3 DNA: TGTGCCAGCAGCGTACAGACAGGGACGAGCGACACAGATACGCAGTATTTT.